One sample yielded the 25 T cell receptor beta chains listed below, sequenced in a study of memory CD4+ T cells and cytomegalovirus serostatus. The sort gate was single viable CD3+CD4+CD8-CD45RO+ cells for memory CD4+ T cells. Libraries were prepared by immunoSEQ multiplex PCR; TCRdb keeps only in-frame clonotypes and omits some of them. This table holds roughly 54,000 clones, 70% to 80% found once. The sample taken for sequencing was memory CD4+ T cells from blood. The receptors derive from an adult in good health and CMV-seronegative.

The chain links TRBV18 to TRBJ2-1; tentatively, D is TRBD2 (5 bases). Germline V lookup: CDR1 KGHSH, CDR2 LQKENI. CDR3 length: 17 residues. The ends were cut back, 0 bases at V and 1 base at J, with 13 bases in the middle. The CDR3 reads CASSPPTAGVSYNEQFF. CDR3 bases: TGTGCCAGCTCACCACCAACAGCCGGGGTGTCCTACAATGAGCAGTTCTTC. The full variable domain, its missing parts supplied by reference TRBV18 and TRBJ2-1, is NAGVMQNPRHLVRRRGQEARLRCSPMKGHSHVYWYRQLPEEGLKFMVYLQKENIIDESGMPKERFSAEFPKEGPSILRIQQVVRGDSAAYFCASSPPTAGVSYNEQFFGPGTRLTVL.

The chain has TRBV10-3 and TRBJ1-1; D unresolved. The CDR3 is 13 amino acids. Germline V gives CDR1 ENHRY, CDR2 SYGVKD. V was pared by 1 base and J by 1 base, with 4 bases between. As DNA, the CDR3 is TGTGCCATCAGTGAGTGGCCGAACACTGAAGCTTTCTTT. Protein product: CAISEWPNTEAFF.

This clone has only a few counts. V usage is TRBV4-2 and J usage is TRBJ1-5; D unclear. The CDR3 spans 15 residues. Germline assignment: CDR1 LGHNA and CDR2 YNFKEQ. V was pared by 1 base and J by 3 bases, with 10 bases between. DNA for the CDR3: TGTGCCAGCAGCCAAGTCCGACAACTCAATCAGCCCCAGCATTTT. Translated, it gives CASSQVRQLNQPQHF.

The chain carries TRBV2 and TRBJ1-2; possible D gene TRBD1, 5 bases. The CDR3 spans 12 residues. V was trimmed by 5 bases and J by 7 bases, leaving 11 bases between them. Germline-derived CDR1 and CDR2 are SNHLY and FYNNEI. This CDR3 is CASSFSGSGYTF. The DNA for the CDR3 is TGTGCCAGCAGTTTCTCAGGGTCTGGCTACACCTTC.

The rearrangement uses TRBV6-5 and TRBJ2-7; 9 bases agree with TRBD2. Per germline, CDR1 MNHEY and CDR2 SVGAGI. Trimming cost V 9 bases and J 0 bases; bases outside gene matches: 0. This CDR3 spans 12 amino acids. Here the CDR3 DNA reads TGTGCCAGTAGCGGGAGCTCCTACGAGCAGTACTTC. The encoded protein is CASSGSSYEQYF.

The chain is built from TRBV6-5 and TRBJ2-7; no clear D. The CDR3 is 13 residues long. The V gene's germline CDR1 is MNHEY and CDR2 SVGAGI. V dropped 5 bases and J dropped 2 bases, with 10 bases sitting between them. Written as DNA, the CDR3 is TGTGCCAGCAGTCCCAGCGAGACCTACGAGCAGTACTTC. This codes for CASSPSETYEQYF.

V usage is TRBV7-2 and J usage is TRBJ2-7, with 7 bases matching TRBD2. The CDR3 loop spans 17 amino acids. J gave up 0 bases and V 4 bases, and 12 bases lay outside the gene matches. Looked up from germline, CDR1 is SGHTA and CDR2 is FQGNSA. CDR3 in DNA: TGTGCCAGCAGCTCCAATATTCGGGGGGAGAGCTCCTACGAGCAGTACTTC. Encoded protein: CASSSNIRGESSYEQYF.

This clone has only a few counts. The V call is TRBV4-1, the J call TRBJ1-2; 7 positions match TRBD1. J gave up 3 bases and V 1 base, and 5 bases lay outside the gene matches. This CDR3 contains 15 residues. Germline-derived CDR1 and CDR2 are MGHRA and YSYEKL. The CDR3 region is CASSQGQGVDYGYTF. Here the CDR3 DNA reads TGCGCCAGCAGCCAAGGCCAGGGGGTCGACTATGGCTACACCTTC.

The genes are TRBV4-2 and TRBJ1-2; D unresolved. The germline V gene has CDR1 LGHNA and CDR2 YNFKEQ. Trimming left V 3 bases short and J 9 bases short, with 17 bases between. This CDR3 region has 14 residues. The CDR3 nucleotides are TGTGCCAGCAGCCAGCCCGGGCGGACTATTCGCTACACCTTC. It codes for CASSQPGRTIRYTF.

V gene TRBV5-1 combines with J gene TRBJ2-5; no clear D gene. Germline-derived CDR1 and CDR2 are SGHRS and YFSETQ. Trimming stripped 3 bases from V and 1 base from J, with 19 bases between. The CDR3 covers 17 residues. The CDR3 loop is CASSSSRALNSQETQYF. CDR3 DNA: TGCGCCAGCAGCTCGTCCCGGGCACTCAACAGCCAAGAGACCCAGTACTTC.

This chain joins TRBV11-2 and TRBJ1-2, with D unresolved. This CDR3 spans 14 amino acids. Looked up from germline, CDR1 is SGHAT and CDR2 is FQNNGV. V lost 4 bases, J lost 0 bases, and 9 bases lay in between. The CDR3 loop is CASSSQNTNYGYTF. The CDR3 nucleotides read TGTGCCAGCAGCTCACAGAATACTAACTATGGCTACACCTTC. Complete variable domain (other parts from reference TRBV11-2 and TRBJ1-2): EAGVAQSPRYKIIEKRQSVAFWCNPISGHATLYWYQQILGQGPKLLIQFQNNGVVDDSQLPKDRFSAERLKGVDSTLKIQPAKLEDSAVYLCASSSQNTNYGYTFGSGTRLTVV.

This chain joins TRBV4-2 and TRBJ1-3; no reliable D call. Germline CDR1 and CDR2: LGHNA and YNFKEQ. This CDR3 spans 17 amino acids. Deletions cut 0 bases from V and 1 base from J, with 13 bases between. The DNA of the CDR3 is TGTGCCAGCAGCCAAGATAAAGACACGTATTCTGGAAACACCATATATTTT. Translation: CASSQDKDTYSGNTIYF.

A few counts support this clone. The chain has TRBV10-3 and TRBJ1-5; unclear D gene. CDR1 ENHRY and CDR2 SYGVKD come from the germline V gene. This CDR3 is 15 amino acids long. Trimming took off 8 bases at V and 2 bases at J, with 16 bases between the two ends. The CDR3: CAIGPDHRGNQPQHF. In DNA, the CDR3 is TGTGCCATCGGCCCCGATCACCGGGGCAATCAGCCCCAGCATTTT.

The J gene is TRBJ1-1, the V gene TRBV5-1, with 11 bases fitting TRBD1. CDR1 and CDR2 (germline): SGHRS, YFSETQ. The V segment lost 4 bases and the J segment 4 bases; nucleotides outside the gene matches: 3. The CDR3 runs 14 residues. The CDR3 reads CASSPGQGGTEAFF. As DNA, the CDR3 is TGCGCCAGCAGCCCGGGACAGGGGGGCACTGAAGCTTTCTTT. The variable domain in full, completed from reference TRBV5-1 and TRBJ1-1, reads KAGVTQTPRYLIKTRGQQVTLSCSPISGHRSVSWYQQTPGQGLQFLFEYFSETQRNKGNFPGRFSGRQFSNSRSEMNVSTLELGDSALYLCASSPGQGGTEAFFGQGTRLTVV.

V and J are TRBV14 and TRBJ2-1; D is tentatively TRBD1 or TRBD2 (5 bases each). Germline values: CDR1 SGHDN, CDR2 FVKESK. Trimming pared 1 base from V and 8 bases from J, leaving 18 bases between. This CDR3 region has 16 residues. CDR3 loop: CASSQVVQPLGDEQFF. CDR3 in DNA: TGTGCCAGCAGCCAAGTGGTACAACCCCTGGGGGATGAGCAGTTCTTC.

The chain joins TRBV21-1 to TRBJ2-7; the table's TRBD1 call for D was not verified on the DNA. TRBV21-1 is a known pseudogene. CDR3 length: 14 amino acids. The CDR3 sequence: CASSNRGSIYEQYF. CDR3 coding DNA: TGTGCCAGCAGCAACAGGGGTTCAATCTACGAGCAGTACTTC.

This clone occurred once. This chain uses TRBV12-5 with TRBJ1-2; the match to TRBD1 covers 7 bases. This CDR3 comprises 17 residues. The germline V gene encodes CDR1 LGHNT and CDR2 FRNRAP. Trimming took 2 bases from V and 6 from J; bases not matched to a gene: 15. CDR3 protein: CASGLSGQARGSHGYTF. The CDR3 DNA sequence: TGTGCTAGTGGTTTGTCCGGACAGGCCCGCGGTTCGCATGGCTACACCTTC.

The chain couples TRBV7-2 to TRBJ2-7; tentatively, D is TRBD1 (6 bases). The germline V gene encodes CDR1 SGHTA and CDR2 FQGNSA. The CDR3 runs to 14 residues. V was clipped by 5 bases and J by 0 bases, with 11 bases between them. As DNA, the CDR3 is TGTGCCAGCAGCCCTCGGACAGCCTCCTACGAGCAGTACTTC. Its translation: CASSPRTASYEQYF.

The CDR3 DNA follows: TGTGCCAGCAGCTCTGGGACAGGGGGCTCCAACGCTTATGGCTACACCTTC. Translated, it gives CASSSGTGGSNAYGYTF. V is TRBV7-9 and J is TRBJ1-2; 12 bases are shared with TRBD1. CDR1 SEHNR and CDR2 FQNEAQ come from the germline V gene (reference sequence). V dropped 4 bases and J dropped 5; count of bases not matched to a gene: 11. The CDR3 totals 17 residues.

The V and J genes are TRBV7-9 and TRBJ2-6; D possibly corresponds to TRBD1 (6 bases). CDR1 SEHNR and CDR2 FQNEAQ come from the germline V gene (reference sequence). The CDR3 loop spans 19 amino acids. V lost 5 bases and J lost 2, with 22 bases in between. This CDR3 reads CASSLYRVVWGPGANVLTF. The CDR3 DNA reads as TGTGCCAGCAGCCTCTACAGGGTTGTCTGGGGGCCTGGGGCCAACGTCCTGACTTTC.

The rearrangement links TRBV11-2 to TRBJ1-4; D gene unclear. The germline V and J ends were trimmed by 1 base and 8 bases, with 2 bases remaining between them. Germline loops: CDR1 SGHAT, CDR2 FQNNGV. The CDR3 spans 11 residues. DNA of the CDR3: TGTGCCAGCAGCTTAGCGGAAAAACTGTTTTTT. Its protein product is CASSLAEKLFF.

V usage is TRBV7-2 and J usage is TRBJ2-7, with D perhaps matching TRBD2 (6 bases). V lost 1 base and J 3 bases, leaving 10 bases between the germline ends. Germline CDR1 is SGHTA and CDR2 is FQGNSA. CDR3 length equals 14 residues. CDR3 nucleotide sequence: TGTGCCAGCAGCTTAGGGGGACTTAACTACGAGCAGTACTTC. It yields the protein CASSLGGLNYEQYF. Drawing the rest from reference TRBV7-2 and TRBJ2-7, the complete variable domain is GAGVSQSPSNKVTEKGKDVELRCDPISGHTALYWYRQSLGQGLEFLIYFQGNSAPDKSGLPSDRFSAERTGGSVSTLTIQRTQQEDSAVYLCASSLGGLNYEQYFGPGTRLTVT.

V is TRBV10-3 and J is TRBJ1-1; weak D call: TRBD1 (6 bases). Germline V CDR1 and CDR2: ENHRY, SYGVKD. This CDR3 spans 14 amino acids. Trimming removed 7 bases at V and 1 base at J, with 13 bases between. CDR3 DNA sequence: TGTGCCATCACCCCCGGGGGCACGAACACTGAAGCTTTCTTT. This sequence encodes CAITPGGTNTEAFF.

The V and J genes are TRBV29-1 and TRBJ2-1; 9 bases are a match to TRBD1. Looked up from germline, CDR1 is SQVTM and CDR2 is ANQGSEA. The CDR3 spans 14 residues. V dropped 5 bases and J dropped 3; count of bases not matched to a gene: 5. CDR3: CSVLGQGSYNEQFF. The CDR3 DNA reads as TGCAGCGTTCTTGGACAGGGGAGCTACAATGAGCAGTTCTTC.

The chain links TRBV18 to TRBJ2-1; D is possibly TRBD1 (5 bases). V was cut by 4 bases and J by 5 bases, with 9 bases left in between. The CDR3 is made up of 13 amino acids. Germline values: CDR1 KGHSH, CDR2 LQKENI. The CDR3: CASSLDRNNEQFF. The CDR3 DNA reads TGTGCCAGCTCACTAGACAGAAACAATGAGCAGTTCTTC. The whole variable domain, filled in from reference TRBV18 and TRBJ2-1, reads NAGVMQNPRHLVRRRGQEARLRCSPMKGHSHVYWYRQLPEEGLKFMVYLQKENIIDESGMPKERFSAEFPKEGPSILRIQQVVRGDSAAYFCASSLDRNNEQFFGPGTRLTVL.